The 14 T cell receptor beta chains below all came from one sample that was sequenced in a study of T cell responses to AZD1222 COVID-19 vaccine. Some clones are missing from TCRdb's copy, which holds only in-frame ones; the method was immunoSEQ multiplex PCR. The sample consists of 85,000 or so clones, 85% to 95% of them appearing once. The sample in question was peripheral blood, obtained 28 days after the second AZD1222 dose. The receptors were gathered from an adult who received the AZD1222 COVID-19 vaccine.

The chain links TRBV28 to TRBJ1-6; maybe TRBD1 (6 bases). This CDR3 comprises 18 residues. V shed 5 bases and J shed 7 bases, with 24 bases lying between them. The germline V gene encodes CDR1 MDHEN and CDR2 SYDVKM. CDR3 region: CASSDHLSGGLMNSPLHF. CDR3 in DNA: TGTGCCAGCAGTGACCACCTAAGCGGGGGGCTGATGAATTCACCCCTCCACTTT.

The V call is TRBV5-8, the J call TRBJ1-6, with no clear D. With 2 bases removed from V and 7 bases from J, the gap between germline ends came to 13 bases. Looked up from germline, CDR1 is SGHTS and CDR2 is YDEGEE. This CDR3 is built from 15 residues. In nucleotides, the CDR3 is TGTGCCAGCAGCTTTCAACAGATAGCGAATTCACCCCTCCACTTT. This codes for CASSFQQIANSPLHF.

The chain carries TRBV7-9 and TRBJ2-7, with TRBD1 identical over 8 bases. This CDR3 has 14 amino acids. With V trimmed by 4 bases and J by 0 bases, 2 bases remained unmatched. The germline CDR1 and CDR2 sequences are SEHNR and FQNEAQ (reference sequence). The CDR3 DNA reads TGTGCCAGCAGCTCCGACAGGGGCTCCTACGAGCAGTACTTC. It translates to CASSSDRGSYEQYF.

CDR3 coding DNA: TGCGCCAGCAGCACTCAGGGATGGGACGAGCAGTACTTC. Translated, it gives CASSTQGWDEQYF. The chain combines TRBV5-1 with TRBJ2-7, with D tentatively TRBD1 (5 bases). This CDR3 spans 13 amino acids. V lost 4 bases and J lost 5, with 13 bases in between. The V gene's germline CDR1 is SGHRS and CDR2 YFSETQ.

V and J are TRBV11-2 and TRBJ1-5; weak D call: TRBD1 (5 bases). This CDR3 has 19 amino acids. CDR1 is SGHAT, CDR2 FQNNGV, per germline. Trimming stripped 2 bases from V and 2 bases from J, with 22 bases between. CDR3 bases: TGTGCCAGCAGCTTATGTCTAACAGGTAGGGAGTCACGCAATCAGCCCCAGCATTTT. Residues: CASSLCLTGRESRNQPQHF. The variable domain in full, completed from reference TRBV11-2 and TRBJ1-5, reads EAGVAQSPRYKIIEKRQSVAFWCNPISGHATLYWYQQILGQGPKLLIQFQNNGVVDDSQLPKDRFSAERLKGVDSTLKIQPAKLEDSAVYLCASSLCLTGRESRNQPQHFGDGTRLSIL.

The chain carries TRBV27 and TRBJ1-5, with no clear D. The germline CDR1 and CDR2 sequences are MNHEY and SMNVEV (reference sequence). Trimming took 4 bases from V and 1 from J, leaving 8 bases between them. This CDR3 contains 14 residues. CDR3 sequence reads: CASSSALSNQPQHF. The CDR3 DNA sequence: TGTGCCAGCAGTTCCGCCCTGAGCAATCAGCCCCAGCATTTT.

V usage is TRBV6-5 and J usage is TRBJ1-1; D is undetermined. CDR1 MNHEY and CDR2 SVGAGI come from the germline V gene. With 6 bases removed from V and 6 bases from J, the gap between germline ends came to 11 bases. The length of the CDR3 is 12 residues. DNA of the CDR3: TGTGCCAGCAGACGGGATGTCTCTGAAGCTTTCTTT. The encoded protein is CASRRDVSEAFF.

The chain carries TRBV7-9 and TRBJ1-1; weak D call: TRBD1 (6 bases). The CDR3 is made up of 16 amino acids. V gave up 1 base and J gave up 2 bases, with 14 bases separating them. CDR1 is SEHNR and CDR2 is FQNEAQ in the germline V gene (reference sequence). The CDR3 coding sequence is TGTGCCAGCAGCTTAGGTGCCGGGACATCTAACACTGAAGCTTTCTTT. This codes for CASSLGAGTSNTEAFF.

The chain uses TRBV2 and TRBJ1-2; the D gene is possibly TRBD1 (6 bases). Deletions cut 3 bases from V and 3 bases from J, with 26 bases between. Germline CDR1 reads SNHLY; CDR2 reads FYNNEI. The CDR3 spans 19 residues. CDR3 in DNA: TGTGCCAGCAGTGAGGGGGGCAGCAGGAGGGGACTTGGATACTATGGCTACACCTTC. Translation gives CASSEGGSRRGLGYYGYTF.

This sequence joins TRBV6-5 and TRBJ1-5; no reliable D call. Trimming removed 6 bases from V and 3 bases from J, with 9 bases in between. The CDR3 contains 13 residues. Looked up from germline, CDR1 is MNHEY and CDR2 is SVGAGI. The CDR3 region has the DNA TGTGCCAGCAGCCCGGTGTACAATCAGCCCCAGCATTTT. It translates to CASSPVYNQPQHF.

The CDR3 DNA reads as TGTGCCAGCAGCTTTTCATTAGCGGGGGGCCTGCAGGAGACCCAGTACTTC. This codes for CASSFSLAGGLQETQYF. V is TRBV7-9 and J is TRBJ2-5; 10 bases line up with TRBD2. Per the germline V gene, CDR1 is SEHNR and CDR2 is FQNEAQ (reference sequence). V was pared by 3 bases and J by 5 bases, with 12 bases of the junction left unmatched. The CDR3 is made up of 17 amino acids.

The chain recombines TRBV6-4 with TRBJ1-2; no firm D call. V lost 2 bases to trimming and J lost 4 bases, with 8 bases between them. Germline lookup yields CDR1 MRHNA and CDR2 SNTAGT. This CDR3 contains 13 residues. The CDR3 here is CASSDMGGYGYTF. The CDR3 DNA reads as TGTGCCAGCAGTGACATGGGAGGCTATGGCTACACCTTC.

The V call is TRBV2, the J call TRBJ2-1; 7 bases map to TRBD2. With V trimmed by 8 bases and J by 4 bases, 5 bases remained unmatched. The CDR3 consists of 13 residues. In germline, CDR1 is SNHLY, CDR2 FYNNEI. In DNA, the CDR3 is TGTGCCAGCCGGGAGGCAATGTACAATGAGCAGTTCTTC. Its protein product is CASREAMYNEQFF.

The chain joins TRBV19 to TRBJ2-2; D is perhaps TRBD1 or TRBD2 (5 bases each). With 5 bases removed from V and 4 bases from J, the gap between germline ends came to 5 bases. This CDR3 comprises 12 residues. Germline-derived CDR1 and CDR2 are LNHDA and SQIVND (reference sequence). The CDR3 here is CASSGGTGELFF. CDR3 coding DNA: TGTGCCAGTAGTGGGGGCACCGGGGAGCTGTTTTTT.